This T cell receptor (beta chain) was obtained from a study of post-analysis software for immune sequencing data. Looking at the study overall: As for disease course, relapsing-remitting, secondary progressive and progressive-relapsing multiple sclerosis were all included. Notes on the study in general: Controls showed significantly higher normalized Chao1 diversity than did multiple sclerosis patients. Strong same-batch co-clustering of samples appeared with F measure clustering.

Libraries were made from TCR beta cDNA, and they carried unique molecular identifiers. TCRdb processed the PCR reads anew with MiXCR; each CDR3 protein has one entry. The table includes hundreds of thousands of distinct CDR3 sequences, 30% to 45% detected once. Regarding this clonotype: Its antigen is undetermined.

The sample taken for sequencing was blood. The TCR was taken from a girl aged 2-15 years with multiple sclerosis.

The CDR3 sequence: CASTLGLDRSSYEQYF. The CDR3 bases are TGTGCCAGCACCCTGGGCCTGGACAGGTCGTCCTACGAGCAGTACTTC. The chain carries TRBV6-2 or TRBV6-3 and TRBJ2-5, with 7 bases fitting TRBD1. The J call may be in error: the DNA end matches TRBJ2-7 better. In germline, CDR1 is MNHEY, CDR2 SVGEGT. The CDR3 contains 16 residues.